The 28 T cell receptor beta chains below all came from one sample that was sequenced in a study of CD8 T cells in Susac syndrome (dated by TCRdb to the late 2010s). The library was made by the immunoSEQ multiplex PCR assay. RNA was extracted using the RNeasy kit, and roughly 0.5 to 1 microgram was reverse transcribed with random hexamers. The raw public reads went through TCRdb reprocessing: fastp at Q25, MiXCR clone calling, in-frame beta chains kept. Every distinct CDR3 protein forms one entry, paired with its most common genes and DNA. This sample lists fewer than 85,000 distinct CDR3 sequences; 94% were detected once. The ten largest make up about 0.5% of the sample. The specimen sequenced was CD8+ T cells from PBMCs. The receptors were sampled from a human donor with Susac syndrome.

This clonotype has just one count. J is TRBJ2-7 and V is TRBV12-3 or TRBV12-4, with 8 bases matching TRBD1. This CDR3 comprises 14 residues. The trim removed 1 base at V and 7 bases at J, leaving 6 bases unmatched. The CDR3 is CASSLGDRLREQYF. In DNA, the CDR3 is TGTGCCAGCAGTTTAGGGGACAGGCTCAGGGAGCAGTACTTC.

The V and J genes are TRBV30 and TRBJ1-4; the match to TRBD1 covers 9 bases. With 4 bases clipped from V and 8 bases from J, the junction kept 8 bases outside the gene matches. Germline V gene sequence: CDR1 GTSNPN, CDR2 SVGIG (reference sequence). CDR3 length equals 14 residues. The CDR3, as DNA: TGTGCCTGGATGCCCGGGACAGGGTCAGAAAAACTGTTTTTT. Its protein is CAWMPGTGSEKLFF.

This chain connects TRBV7-3 to TRBJ2-7, with TRBD2 as a possible D gene (6 bases). This CDR3 comprises 15 residues. The germline V gene encodes CDR1 SGHTA and CDR2 FQGTGA. V lost 5 bases and J lost 3, with 17 bases in between. The CDR3 loop reads CASSPGLADYYEQYF. The CDR3 DNA follows: TGTGCCAGCAGCCCCGGGTTGGCGGACTACTACGAGCAGTACTTC.

This sequence joins TRBV6-5 and TRBJ2-3, with unresolved D. Germline CDR1 MNHEY, CDR2 SVGAGI. Between the trimmed V and J ends, which lost 2 bases and 3 bases, there was a span of 6 bases. CDR3 length equals 13 residues. The CDR3 sequence: CASSYGSTDTQYF. DNA for the CDR3: TGTGCCAGCAGTTACGGGTCGACAGATACGCAGTATTTT.

The rearrangement joins TRBV9 to TRBJ2-3; D call uncertain. The CDR3 loop spans 15 amino acids. In germline, CDR1 is SGDLS, CDR2 YYNGEE. Deletions cut 0 bases from V and 4 bases from J, with 12 bases between. CDR3 amino acids: CASSVALGSSDTQYF. CDR3 DNA sequence: TGTGCCAGCAGCGTAGCTTTAGGTAGCTCAGATACGCAGTATTTT.

This clonotype was observed a single time. This chain connects TRBV28 to TRBJ1-3; 8 bases are shared with TRBD1. Germline CDR1 reads MDHEN; CDR2 reads SYDVKM. With V trimmed by 6 bases and J by 0 bases, 10 bases remained unmatched. The CDR3 loop spans 17 amino acids. The CDR3 loop reads CASSLTQGALSGNTIYF. The CDR3 nucleotides are TGTGCCAGCAGCCTCACTCAGGGGGCTCTCTCTGGAAACACCATATATTTT. Complete variable domain (other parts from reference TRBV28 and TRBJ1-3): DVKVTQSSRYLVKRTGEKVFLECVQDMDHENMFWYRQDPGLGLRLIYFSYDVKMKEKGDIPEGYSVSREKKERFSLILESASTNQTSMYLCASSLTQGALSGNTIYFGEGSWLTVV.

The V call is TRBV27, the J call TRBJ2-7, with D perhaps TRBD1 (6 bases). This CDR3 spans 14 amino acids. Germline V CDR1 and CDR2: MNHEY, SMNVEV (reference sequence). The ends were cut back, 5 bases at V and 2 bases at J, with 13 bases in the middle. The CDR3 sequence: CASSPGQTTYEQYF. Here the CDR3 DNA reads TGTGCCAGCAGTCCCGGACAGACTACCTACGAGCAGTACTTC.

The chain links TRBV9 to TRBJ2-7; 11 bases are shared with TRBD1. From germline, CDR1 is SGDLS and CDR2 YYNGEE. The CDR3 consists of 16 residues. The V segment lost 4 bases and the J segment 2 bases; nucleotides outside the gene matches: 8. CDR3 sequence (DNA): TGTGCCAGCAGCTTCCGGGACAGGGGGTTTCCCTACGAGCAGTACTTC. Translated: CASSFRDRGFPYEQYF.

The chain links TRBV6-5 to TRBJ2-4; no clear D. V dropped 2 bases and J dropped 5 bases, with 7 bases sitting between them. Per the germline V gene, CDR1 is MNHEY and CDR2 is SVGAGI. This CDR3 has 13 amino acids. The CDR3 bases are TGTGCCAGCAGTTACGGTGGCCAAAACATTCAGTACTTC. It encodes CASSYGGQNIQYF.

The chain links TRBV15 to TRBJ2-5, with D perhaps matching TRBD2 (6 bases). Germline CDR1 is LNHNV and CDR2 is YYDKDF (reference sequence). The length of the CDR3 is 18 residues. V lost 4 bases and J 5 bases, leaving 26 bases between the germline ends. DNA of the CDR3: TGTGCCACCAGCAAAAATCCCGGGGGTTACCCCGGTTGGGAGACCCAGTACTTC. This gives the protein CATSKNPGGYPGWETQYF.

This rearrangement joins TRBV4-3 to TRBJ2-7; maybe TRBD2 (5 bases). V gave up 0 bases and J gave up 2 bases, with 11 bases separating them. There are 15 residues in the CDR3. Germline CDR1 reads LGHNA; CDR2 reads YSLEER. As DNA, the CDR3 is TGCGCCAGCAGCCAAGAGGGAGTGGGTACCTACGAGCAGTACTTC. The encoded protein is CASSQEGVGTYEQYF.

The chain is built from TRBV27 and TRBJ2-1; unclear D gene. The germline gives CDR1 MNHEY, CDR2 SMNVEV (reference sequence). The CDR3 consists of 10 residues. Trimming took 1 base from V and 16 from J, leaving 8 bases between them. The CDR3 spells CASSLYPSFF. The CDR3 DNA sequence: TGTGCCAGCAGTTTATATCCCTCTTTCTTC.

The J gene is TRBJ2-3, the V gene TRBV23-1; D may be TRBD2 (5 bases). TRBV23-1 has ORF status, its function being uncertain. CDR3 size: 13 residues. The germline V and J ends were trimmed by 5 bases and 14 bases, with 20 bases remaining between them. Here the CDR3 reads CASSTRDFLNLYF. DNA of the CDR3: TGCGCCAGCAGTACCCGGGATTTTTTGAATTTGTATTTT.

This clonotype has only a few counts. V and J are TRBV11-2 and TRBJ2-5, with TRBD2 matching over 7 bases. CDR1 and CDR2 from the germline V gene are SGHAT and FQNNGV. The CDR3 length is 14 residues. Losses at the gene ends were 5 bases for V and 10 bases for J; bases not matched to a gene: 13. The CDR3 loop reads CASSPSFGGKGQYF. CDR3 nucleotides: TGTGCCAGCAGCCCAAGCTTCGGGGGGAAAGGCCAGTACTTC.

V usage is TRBV12-3 or TRBV12-4 and J usage is TRBJ2-3; the match to TRBD2 covers 8 bases. The CDR3 extends over 14 amino acids. The V segment lost 6 bases and the J segment 2 bases; nucleotides outside the gene matches: 4. This chain's CDR3 is CASSKGLVTDTQYF. The CDR3 region has the DNA TGTGCCAGCAGCAAGGGACTAGTCACAGATACGCAGTATTTT.

The chain has TRBV4-3 and TRBJ2-1, with 9 bases aligning to TRBD1. The V segment lost 0 bases and the J segment 7 bases; nucleotides outside the gene matches: 4. Germline V CDR1 and CDR2: LGHNA, YSLEER. The CDR3 is 15 residues long. CDR3 region: CASSQEQGARNEQFF. The CDR3, as DNA: TGCGCCAGCAGCCAAGAACAGGGGGCAAGGAATGAGCAGTTCTTC.

The V and J genes are TRBV29-1 and TRBJ2-6, with 7 bases that match TRBD2. The CDR3 has 16 residues. The V segment lost 5 bases and the J segment 1 base; nucleotides outside the gene matches: 8. Germline CDR1 reads SQVTM; CDR2 reads ANQGSEA. The CDR3 DNA is TGCAGCGTTCTGGAGGCGGGAGAATCTGGGGCCAACGTCCTGACTTTC. Translation: CSVLEAGESGANVLTF.

The chain has TRBV2 and TRBJ2-7, with 7 nucleotides matching TRBD1. The CDR3 has 15 amino acids. Germline values: CDR1 SNHLY, CDR2 FYNNEI. V lost 3 bases and J lost 0; bases outside the gene matches: 5. In nucleotides, the CDR3 is TGTGCCAGCAGTGAGGACAGGTCAAGCTCCTACGAGCAGTACTTC. Amino acid sequence: CASSEDRSSSYEQYF.

V and J are TRBV6-4 and TRBJ2-3; tentative D call: TRBD1 (6 bases). This CDR3 is built from 14 residues. From germline, CDR1 is MRHNA and CDR2 SNTAGT. Trimming pared 2 bases from V and 2 bases from J, leaving 8 bases between. The CDR3 region has the DNA TGTGCCAGCAGTGACGGGGACAACACAGATACGCAGTATTTT. Its translation is CASSDGDNTDTQYF.

The rearrangement uses TRBV28 and TRBJ2-1; 9 nucleotides line up with TRBD1. In germline, CDR1 is MDHEN, CDR2 SYDVKM. Trimming took 3 bases from V and 6 from J; bases not matched to a gene: 15. The CDR3 is 18 amino acids. The CDR3 spells CASSFALKDRGVVNEQFF. CDR3 nucleotide sequence: TGTGCCAGCAGTTTCGCCCTTAAAGACAGGGGGGTGGTCAATGAGCAGTTCTTC.

V gene TRBV29-1 combines with J gene TRBJ2-4; D remains ambiguous. The germline V and J ends were trimmed by 7 bases and 0 bases, with 10 bases remaining between them. The CDR3 has 13 residues. Germline-derived CDR1 and CDR2 are SQVTM and ANQGSEA. CDR3 sequence: CSERRLAKNIQYF. CDR3 coding DNA: TGCAGCGAGCGACGGTTAGCCAAAAACATTCAGTACTTC.

This chain uses TRBV27 with TRBJ2-7, with 11 positions matching TRBD1. The CDR3 has 15 residues. Germline assignment: CDR1 MNHEY and CDR2 SMNVEV (reference sequence). V was clipped by 8 bases and J by 7 bases; unmatched bases: 13. CDR3 protein: CASGRPGTGGREQYF. CDR3 DNA sequence: TGTGCCAGCGGACGCCCCGGGACAGGGGGTCGGGAGCAGTACTTC.

The chain is built from TRBV15 and TRBJ2-1; D is perhaps TRBD1 (6 bases). The V end was cut by 3 bases, the J end by 3 bases, with 6 bases between. The germline gives CDR1 LNHNV, CDR2 YYDKDF (reference sequence). The CDR3 is made up of 13 amino acids. CDR3 residues: CATSRDSYNEQFF. Here the CDR3 DNA reads TGTGCCACCAGCAGGGACAGCTACAATGAGCAGTTCTTC.

The chain uses TRBV29-1 and TRBJ2-1; TRBD2 matches at 13 bases. This CDR3 comprises 16 residues. Germline values: CDR1 SQVTM, CDR2 ANQGSEA. The J segment lost 4 bases and the V segment lost 2 bases, leaving 5 bases of the junction unmatched. This chain's CDR3 is CSVESTSGGVYNEQFF. CDR3 bases: TGCAGCGTTGAATCTACTAGCGGGGGGGTTTACAATGAGCAGTTCTTC.

The J gene is TRBJ1-6, the V gene TRBV9; D is uncertain. The germline CDR1 and CDR2 sequences are SGDLS and YYNGEE. V lost 3 bases and J lost 2, with 12 bases in between. The CDR3 loop spans 16 amino acids. The CDR3 reads CASSDSSVAYNSPLHF. CDR3 bases: TGTGCCAGCAGCGATAGCTCGGTGGCCTATAATTCACCCCTCCACTTT.

The chain uses TRBV29-1 and TRBJ2-7; 7 bases line up with TRBD2. CDR1 is SQVTM, CDR2 ANQGSEA, per germline. The length of the CDR3 is 11 residues. Unmatched junction bases numbered 1, after V lost 4 bases and J lost 4 bases. The CDR3 here is CSVGGGYEQYF. The CDR3 nucleotides are TGCAGCGTTGGGGGGGGGTACGAGCAGTACTTC.

This chain links TRBV6-5 with TRBJ2-2; TRBD1 is a possible D gene (5 bases). Deletions cut 6 bases from V and 0 bases from J, with 11 bases between. Looked up from germline, CDR1 is MNHEY and CDR2 is SVGAGI. This CDR3 is 15 amino acids long. CDR3 residues: CASSSDSSNTGELFF. The CDR3 DNA is TGTGCCAGCAGCTCCGACAGTTCGAACACCGGGGAGCTGTTTTTT.

The chain combines TRBV9 with TRBJ1-5; possibly TRBD1 for D (5 bases). CDR1 SGDLS and CDR2 YYNGEE come from the germline V gene. CDR3 size: 14 residues. Trimming removed 4 bases at V and 0 bases at J, with 8 bases between. This chain's CDR3 is CASSPGGSNQPQHF. CDR3 DNA: TGTGCCAGCAGCCCCGGGGGTAGCAATCAGCCCCAGCATTTT. Using reference TRBV9 and TRBJ1-5 for the parts outside the CDR3, the full variable domain is DSGVTQTPKHLITATGQRVTLRCSPRSGDLSVYWYQQSLDQGLQFLIQYYNGEERAKGNILERFSAQQFPDLHSELNLSSLELGDSALYFCASSPGGSNQPQHFGDGTRLSIL.